This T cell receptor (beta chain) was captured in a study of shared clonotypes between healthy human individuals. The method was immunoSEQ multiplex PCR; TCRdb's version includes in-frame clones alone and lacks a portion of them. The table includes about 480,000 clones, more than 65% detected once. Germline loops: CDR1 GTSNPN, CDR2 SVGIG (reference sequence). CDR3 length: 14 residues. Trimming at V came to 4 bases and at J to 5 bases, leaving 5 bases not matched to a gene. The chain joins TRBV30 to TRBJ2-5, with 12 bases lining up with TRBD1. This receptor was identified in a woman aged 40 to 50 in good health. Some clones in this sample may be carry-over from other donors' samples. Input material: PBMCs. The CDR3 sequence: CAWTGQGARETQYF. CDR3 bases: TGTGCCTGGACGGGACAGGGGGCGAGGGAGACCCAGTACTTC.